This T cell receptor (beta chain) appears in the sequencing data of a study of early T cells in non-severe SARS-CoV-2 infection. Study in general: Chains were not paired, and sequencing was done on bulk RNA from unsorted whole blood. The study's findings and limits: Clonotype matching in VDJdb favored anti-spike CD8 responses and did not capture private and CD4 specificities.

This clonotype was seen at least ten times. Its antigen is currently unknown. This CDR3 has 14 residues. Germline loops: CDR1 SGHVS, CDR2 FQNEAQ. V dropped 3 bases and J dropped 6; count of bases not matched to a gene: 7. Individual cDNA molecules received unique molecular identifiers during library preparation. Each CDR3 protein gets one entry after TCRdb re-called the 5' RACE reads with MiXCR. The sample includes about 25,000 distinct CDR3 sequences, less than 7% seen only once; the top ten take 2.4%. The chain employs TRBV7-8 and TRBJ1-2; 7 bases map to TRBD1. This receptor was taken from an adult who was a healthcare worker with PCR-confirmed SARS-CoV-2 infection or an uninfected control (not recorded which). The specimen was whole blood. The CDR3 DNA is TGTGCCAGCAGCTTGCGCGACAGGGCAGATGGCTACACCTTC. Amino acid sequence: CASSLRDRADGYTF.